Below, one T cell receptor (beta chain) is given with its context. Its target is unknown. The sample comes from a study of radiotherapy plus CTLA-4 blockade in lung cancer. Study-wide findings and caveats: Tumor-derived TCR clones expanded in blood after radiotherapy plus ipilimumab.

The trim removed 4 bases at V and 2 bases at J, leaving 7 bases unmatched. The CDR3 totals 15 residues. Germline V lookup: CDR1 SGHRS, CDR2 YFSETQ. Data came from immunoSEQ multiplex PCR; TCRdb stores just in-frame clones and leaves some out. The sample records around 110,000 clones, 81% being singletons. This TCR derives from a human donor with non-small cell lung cancer that progressed on radiotherapy plus ipilimumab. Some clones in this sample may be carry-over from other donors' samples. V gene TRBV5-1 combines with J gene TRBJ1-2, with TRBD1 identical over 8 bases. The material was peripheral blood, obtained from a patient treated with radiotherapy plus ipilimumab. As DNA, the CDR3 is TGCGCCAGCAGCCGGGATGGACAGGGAAACTATGGCTACACCTTC. Protein: CASSRDGQGNYGYTF.